This TCR beta chain was recorded in a study of shared clonotypes between healthy human individuals. Overall study: Three plates each covered CD4 naive and memory; CD8 naive two, CD8 memory one. Study findings and constraints: Lower generation probabilities were found for non-shared clonotypes than for those shared by all four donors.

Losses at the gene ends were 5 bases for V and 7 bases for J; bases not matched to a gene: 11. The CDR3 has 15 residues. Germline CDR1 is MDHEN and CDR2 is SYDVKM. As for this clone: What it binds is unknown.

The table came from immunoSEQ multiplex PCR; TCRdb's copy has only in-frame clones and leaves some out. The table has under 2.5 million clones, around 90% seen once; the top ten hold about 0.41%. The rearrangement links TRBV28 to TRBJ1-5; 7 bases are a match to TRBD1. The specimen was naive CD4+ T cells from PBMCs. Subset here: CD45RA+ positively selected. The receptor's source is a man younger than 35 in good health. Some clones in this sample may be carry-over from other donors' samples. The CDR3 region is CASSETGQADQPQHF. The CDR3 DNA sequence: TGTGCCAGCAGTGAGACCGGACAGGCGGACCAGCCCCAGCATTTT.